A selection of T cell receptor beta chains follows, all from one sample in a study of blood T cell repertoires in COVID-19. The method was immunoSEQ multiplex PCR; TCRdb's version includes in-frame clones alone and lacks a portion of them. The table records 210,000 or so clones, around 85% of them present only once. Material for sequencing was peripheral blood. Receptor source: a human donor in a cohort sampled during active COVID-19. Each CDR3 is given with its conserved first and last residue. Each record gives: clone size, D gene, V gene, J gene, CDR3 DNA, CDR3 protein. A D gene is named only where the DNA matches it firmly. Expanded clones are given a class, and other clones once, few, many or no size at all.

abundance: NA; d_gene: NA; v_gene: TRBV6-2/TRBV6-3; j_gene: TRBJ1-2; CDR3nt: TGTGCCAGCAGTTACTTCTACAGCTTTTCTAACTATGGCTACACCTTC; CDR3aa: CASSYFYSFSNYGYTF
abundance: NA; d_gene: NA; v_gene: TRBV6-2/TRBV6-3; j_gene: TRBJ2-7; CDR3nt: TGTGCCAGCAGTTATCAGGGAAGGACCTTCTACGAGCAGTACTTC; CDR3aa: CASSYQGRTFYEQYF
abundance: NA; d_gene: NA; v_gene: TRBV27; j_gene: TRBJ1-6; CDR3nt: TGTGCCAGCAGTTTAAACGCCGGAAGGAGATATAATTCACCCCTCCACTTT; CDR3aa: CASSLNAGRRYNSPLHF
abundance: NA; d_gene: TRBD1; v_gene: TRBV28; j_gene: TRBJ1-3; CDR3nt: TGTGCCAGCAGACCGACAGGGCACGGAAACACCATATATTTT; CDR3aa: CASRPTGHGNTIYF
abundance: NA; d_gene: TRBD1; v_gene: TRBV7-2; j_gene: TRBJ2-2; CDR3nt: TGTGCCAGCAGCTTAACGCTCGGACAGGGTTACACCGGGGAGCTGTTTTTT; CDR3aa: CASSLTLGQGYTGELFF
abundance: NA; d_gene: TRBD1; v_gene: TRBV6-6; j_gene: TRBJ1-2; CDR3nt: TGTGCCAGCAGCGACAGGGCTGGCTACACCTTC; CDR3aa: CASSDRAGYTF
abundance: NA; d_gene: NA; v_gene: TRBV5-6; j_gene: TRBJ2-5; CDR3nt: TGTGCCAGCAGCTTGGGGGCGGGAGAGACCCAGTACTTC; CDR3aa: CASSLGAGETQYF
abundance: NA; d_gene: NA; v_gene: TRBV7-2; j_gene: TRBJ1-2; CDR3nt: TGTGCCAGCAGCTTAACGGCCAGGGAAAGGGGCTACACCTTC; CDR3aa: CASSLTARERGYTF
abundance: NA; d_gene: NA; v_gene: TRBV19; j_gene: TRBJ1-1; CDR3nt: TGTGCCAGTAGTATCCCAGGGTTGAGCACTGAAGCTTTCTTT; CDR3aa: CASSIPGLSTEAFF
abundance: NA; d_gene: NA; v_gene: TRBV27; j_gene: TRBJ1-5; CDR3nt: TGTGCCAGCAAAAAACAGGAGAGCAATCAGCCCCAGCATTTT; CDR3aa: CASKKQESNQPQHF
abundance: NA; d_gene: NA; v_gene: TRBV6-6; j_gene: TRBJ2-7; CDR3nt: TGTGCCAGCAGAGCGGGCCCCAGTGGGGGCTACGAGCAGTACTTC; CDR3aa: CASRAGPSGGYEQYF
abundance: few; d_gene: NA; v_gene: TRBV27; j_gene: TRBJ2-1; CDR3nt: TGTGCCAGCAGTTTGCGGGATCTTGGAGATGAGCAGTTCTTC; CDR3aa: CASSLRDLGDEQFF
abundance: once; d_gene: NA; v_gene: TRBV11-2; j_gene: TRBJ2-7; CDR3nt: TGTGCCAGCAGCTTTTTAAGGACTTTCTCTTACGAGCAGTACTTC; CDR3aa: CASSFLRTFSYEQYF
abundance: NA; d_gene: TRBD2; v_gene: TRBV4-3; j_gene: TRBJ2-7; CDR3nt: TGCGCCAGCAGCCAAGAACTAGCGGAAGCCTACGAGCAGTACTTC; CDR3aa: CASSQELAEAYEQYF
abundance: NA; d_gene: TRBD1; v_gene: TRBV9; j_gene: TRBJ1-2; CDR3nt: TGTGCCAGCAGCGTCCGGGACAGGGGCGGCTACACCTTC; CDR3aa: CASSVRDRGGYTF
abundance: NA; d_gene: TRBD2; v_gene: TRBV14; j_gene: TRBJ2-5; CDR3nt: TGTGCCAGCAGCCCCGCGGGAGTAGAGACCCAGTACTTC; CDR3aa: CASSPAGVETQYF
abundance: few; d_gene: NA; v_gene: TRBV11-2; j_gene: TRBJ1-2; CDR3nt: TGTGCCAGCAGCTTAAGGGGCCTCCCCCCTAACTGGGGCTACACCTTC; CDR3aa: CASSLRGLPPNWGYTF
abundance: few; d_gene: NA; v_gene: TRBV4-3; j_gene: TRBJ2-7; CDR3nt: TGCGCCAGCAGCCTACTGTTAGCGGAGAGCTCCTACGAGCAGTACTTC; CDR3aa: CASSLLLAESSYEQYF
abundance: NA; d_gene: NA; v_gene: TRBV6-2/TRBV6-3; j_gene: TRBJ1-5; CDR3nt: TGTGCCAGCAGTTACCCCCAGCAGCCCCAGCATTTT; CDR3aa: CASSYPQQPQHF
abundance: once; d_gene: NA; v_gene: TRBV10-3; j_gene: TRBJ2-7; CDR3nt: TGTGCCATCAGTGAGTCAACCTACTCCTACGAGCAGTACTTC; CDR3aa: CAISESTYSYEQYF
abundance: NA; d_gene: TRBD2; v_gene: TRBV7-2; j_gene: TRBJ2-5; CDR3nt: TGTGCCAGCAGCTTAGCTGCGGGAGCAGAGACCCAGTACTTC; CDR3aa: CASSLAAGAETQYF
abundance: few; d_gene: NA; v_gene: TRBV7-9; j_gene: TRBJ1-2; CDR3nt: TGTGCCAGCAGCTTAGTAACAGCTAACTATGGCTACACCTTC; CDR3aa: CASSLVTANYGYTF
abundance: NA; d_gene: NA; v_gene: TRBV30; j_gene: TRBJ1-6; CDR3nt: TGTGCCTGGAGTAGAGGGCCGGGGAATTCACCCCTCCACTTT; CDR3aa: CAWSRGPGNSPLHF
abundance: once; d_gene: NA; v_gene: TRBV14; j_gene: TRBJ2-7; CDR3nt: TGTGCCAGCAGCCAAGGCCTAACAGGGTGGGACGAGCAGTACTTC; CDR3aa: CASSQGLTGWDEQYF
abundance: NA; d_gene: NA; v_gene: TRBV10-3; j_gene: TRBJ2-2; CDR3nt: TGTGCCATCAGTGAGTTGGGGGGCCTAGCGGTATACACCGGGGAGCTGTTTTTT; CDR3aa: CAISELGGLAVYTGELFF
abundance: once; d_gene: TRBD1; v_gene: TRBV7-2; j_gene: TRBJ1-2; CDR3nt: TGTGCCAGCAGCTTCGAGGGGGCGTATGGCTACACCTTC; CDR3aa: CASSFEGAYGYTF
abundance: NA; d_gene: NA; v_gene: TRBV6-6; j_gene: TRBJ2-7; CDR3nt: TGTGCCAGCAGTTACCGGAAGGCAGCGGTCTCCTACGAGCAGTACTTC; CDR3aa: CASSYRKAAVSYEQYF
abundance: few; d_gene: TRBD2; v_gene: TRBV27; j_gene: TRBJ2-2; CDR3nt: TGTGCCAGCAGGGTAGCGGGAGCCGGGGAGCTGTTTTTT; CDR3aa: CASRVAGAGELFF
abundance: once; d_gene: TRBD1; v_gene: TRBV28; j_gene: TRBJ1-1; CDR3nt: TGTGCCAGCAGTTCCCTCGACAGGGTGGAAGCTTTCTTT; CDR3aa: CASSSLDRVEAFF
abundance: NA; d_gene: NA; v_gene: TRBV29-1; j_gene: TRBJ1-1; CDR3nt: TGCAGCGTTGAAGATTGGGAGGTGACTGAAGCTTTCTTT; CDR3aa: CSVEDWEVTEAFF
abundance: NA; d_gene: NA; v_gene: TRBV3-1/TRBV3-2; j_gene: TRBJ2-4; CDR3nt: TGTGCCAGCAGCCAAGAATACGGAGGGGGCGGAAACATTCAGTACTTC; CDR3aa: CASSQEYGGGGNIQYF
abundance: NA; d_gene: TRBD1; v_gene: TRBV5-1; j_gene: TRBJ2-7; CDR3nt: TGCGCCAGCAGCCCCCGACAGGGGACCCCCTACGAGCAGTACTTC; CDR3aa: CASSPRQGTPYEQYF
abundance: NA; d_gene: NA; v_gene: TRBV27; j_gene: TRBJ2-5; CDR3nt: TGTGCCAGCAGTTCGCGGGTTTCCCAAGAGACCCAGTACTTC; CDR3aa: CASSSRVSQETQYF
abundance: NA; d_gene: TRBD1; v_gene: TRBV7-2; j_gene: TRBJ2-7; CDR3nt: TGTGCCAGCAGCCCTTATGGGACAGGAGCCTACGAGCAGTACTTC; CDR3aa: CASSPYGTGAYEQYF
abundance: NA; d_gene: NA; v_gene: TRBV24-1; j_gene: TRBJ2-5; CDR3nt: TGTGCCACCAGTCCGGGGGAAGAGACCCAGTACTTC; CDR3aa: CATSPGEETQYF
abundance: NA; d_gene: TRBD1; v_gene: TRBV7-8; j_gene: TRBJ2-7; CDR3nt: TGTGCCAGCAGCCCGGGACAGGGGGAGGTCGAGCAGTACTTC; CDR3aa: CASSPGQGEVEQYF
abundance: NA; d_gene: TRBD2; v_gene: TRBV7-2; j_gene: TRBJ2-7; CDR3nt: TGTGCCAGCAGCCCGCGACCGGGACTAGCTTTGACCTACGAGCAGTACTTC; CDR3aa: CASSPRPGLALTYEQYF
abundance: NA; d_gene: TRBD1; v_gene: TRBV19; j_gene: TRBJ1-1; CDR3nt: TGTGCCAGTAGTTTTTCCGGGACAGGGAGGACTGAAGCTTTCTTT; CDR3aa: CASSFSGTGRTEAFF
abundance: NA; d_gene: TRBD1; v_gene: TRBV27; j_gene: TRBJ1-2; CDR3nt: TGTGCCAGCAGTTTTATGCGGGGGACAGGGGGCAACTATGGCTACACCTTC; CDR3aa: CASSFMRGTGGNYGYTF
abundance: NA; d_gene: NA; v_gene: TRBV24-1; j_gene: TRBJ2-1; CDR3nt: TGTGCCACCAGGAGCTCCTACAATGAGCAGTTCTTC; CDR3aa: CATRSSYNEQFF
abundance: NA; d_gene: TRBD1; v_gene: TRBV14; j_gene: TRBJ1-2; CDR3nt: TGTGCCAGCAGCCCCCAGGACAGGGTGGGCTATGGCTACACCTTC; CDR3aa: CASSPQDRVGYGYTF